The 2 T cell receptor beta chains in this list originate from one sample, sequenced in a study of beta chain features in type 1 diabetes. Study conclusions and caveats: In every one of the four CD4+ subsets, TCRB CDR3s were moderately but significantly shorter in Type 1 diabetes patients.

The antigens of these receptors remain unknown. As every portion of the isolated RNA was reverse transcribed, the sequencing read expressed TCRB transcripts. Assay: immunoSEQ multiplex PCR; the TCRdb copy retains only in-frame clones and omits some. The repertoire holds about 660,000 clones, with 11% to 15% as singletons. The specimen was naive CD4+ T cells from blood. Receptor source: a man between 18 and 29 years old with type 1 diabetes.

This clone was found a few times. The rearrangement uses TRBV9 and TRBJ2-1, with unresolved D. In germline, CDR1 is SGDLS, CDR2 YYNGEE. The CDR3 loop spans 15 amino acids. The ends were cut back, 0 bases at V and 0 bases at J, with 7 bases in the middle. In DNA form, the CDR3 reads TGTGCCAGCAGCGTAGTGACCCACTCCTACAATGAGCAGTTCTTC. Translated, it gives CASSVVTHSYNEQFF.

The gene calls are TRBV7-2 and TRBJ2-5; D remains unclear. The CDR3 runs 15 residues. Germline CDR1 SGHTA, CDR2 FQGNSA. Trimming removed 5 bases at V and 4 bases at J, with 17 bases between. DNA of the CDR3: TGTGCCAGCAGCGACTGGGCGGTACTTGGAGAGACCCAGTACTTC. The encoded protein is CASSDWAVLGETQYF.